The rows below give T cell receptor beta chains drawn from one sample of a study of human T cells and chemical hapten exposure. MiXCR was run by TCRdb on the RACE reads, yielding one entry per CDR3 protein. The table shows approximately 90,000 distinct CDR3 sequences, with around an eighth occurring only once. Sequences were derived from whole blood, sampled in connection with sensitization to the hapten diphenylcyclopropenone (DPC). The receptors shown here come from a woman aged 40 to 50 with alopecia areata. Some clones in this sample may be carry-over from other donors' samples. CDR3s include the opening cysteine and the closing phenylalanine or tryptophan. Each record gives: CDR3 protein, CDR3 DNA, V gene, D gene, J gene, clone size. The D gene is left open where the match is weak. Size is omitted from some rows. Given values are once, few, many or a class for expanded clones.

cdr3_aa: CASSPSTGFGNYGYTF; cdr3_nt: TGTGCCAGCAGCCCGTCGACAGGGTTCGGGAACTATGGCTACACCTTC; v_call: TRBV9; d_call: TRBD1; j_call: TRBJ1-2; clone_size: few
cdr3_aa: CASSPDGNSPLHF; cdr3_nt: TGTGCCAGCAGCCCAGACGGCAACTCACCCCTCCACTTT; v_call: TRBV7-3; d_call: NA; j_call: TRBJ1-6; clone_size: many
cdr3_aa: CASSQGTSGLLSYEQYF; cdr3_nt: TGTGCCAGCAGCCAAGGGACTAGCGGACTTCTCTCCTACGAGCAGTACTTC; v_call: TRBV5-4; d_call: TRBD2; j_call: TRBJ2-7; clone_size: NA
cdr3_aa: CASRTGTGGLLYGYTF; cdr3_nt: TGTGCCAGCAGGACCGGGACAGGGGGCCTCCTCTATGGCTACACCTTC; v_call: TRBV28; d_call: TRBD1; j_call: TRBJ1-2; clone_size: many
cdr3_aa: CASSLAPSPRGAQETQYF; cdr3_nt: TGTGCCAGCAGCTTAGCTCCAAGCCCAAGAGGGGCGCAAGAGACCCAGTACTTC; v_call: TRBV7-6; d_call: NA; j_call: TRBJ2-5; clone_size: NA
cdr3_aa: CASSPALTGDEKLFF; cdr3_nt: TGTGCCAGCAGCCCCGCCTTGACAGGGGATGAAAAACTGTTTTTT; v_call: TRBV3-1; d_call: TRBD1; j_call: TRBJ1-4; clone_size: few
cdr3_aa: CASSIGPPFEQFF; cdr3_nt: TGTGCCAGTAGTATAGGTCCCCCTTTTGAGCAGTTCTTC; v_call: TRBV19; d_call: NA; j_call: TRBJ2-1; clone_size: few
cdr3_aa: CASSPNPNSEETQYF; cdr3_nt: TGTGCCAGCAGCCCTAACCCGAACAGCGAAGAGACCCAGTACTTC; v_call: TRBV5-4; d_call: NA; j_call: TRBJ2-5; clone_size: few
cdr3_aa: CASSVGANSYEQYF; cdr3_nt: TGTGCCAGCAGCGTAGGGGCGAACTCCTACGAGCAGTACTTC; v_call: TRBV9; d_call: NA; j_call: TRBJ2-7; clone_size: NA
cdr3_aa: CASSPGLGTGELFF; cdr3_nt: TGTGCCAGCAGCCCCGGACTAGGGACCGGGGAGCTGTTTTTT; v_call: TRBV9; d_call: TRBD2; j_call: TRBJ2-2; clone_size: few